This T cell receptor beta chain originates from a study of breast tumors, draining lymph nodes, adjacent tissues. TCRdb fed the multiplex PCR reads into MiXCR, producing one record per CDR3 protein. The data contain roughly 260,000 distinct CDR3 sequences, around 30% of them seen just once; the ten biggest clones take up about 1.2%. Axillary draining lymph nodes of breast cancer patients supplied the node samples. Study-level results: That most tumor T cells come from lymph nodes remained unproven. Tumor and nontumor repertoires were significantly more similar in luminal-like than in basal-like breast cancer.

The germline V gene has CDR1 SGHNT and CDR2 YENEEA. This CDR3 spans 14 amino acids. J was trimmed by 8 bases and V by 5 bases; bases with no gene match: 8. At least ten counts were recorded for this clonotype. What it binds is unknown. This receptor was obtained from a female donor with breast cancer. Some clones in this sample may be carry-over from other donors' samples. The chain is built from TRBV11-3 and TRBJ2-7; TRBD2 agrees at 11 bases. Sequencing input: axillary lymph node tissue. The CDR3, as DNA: TGTGCCAGCAGCCCAACTAGCGGGAGTGAAAAGCAGTACTTC. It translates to CASSPTSGSEKQYF.